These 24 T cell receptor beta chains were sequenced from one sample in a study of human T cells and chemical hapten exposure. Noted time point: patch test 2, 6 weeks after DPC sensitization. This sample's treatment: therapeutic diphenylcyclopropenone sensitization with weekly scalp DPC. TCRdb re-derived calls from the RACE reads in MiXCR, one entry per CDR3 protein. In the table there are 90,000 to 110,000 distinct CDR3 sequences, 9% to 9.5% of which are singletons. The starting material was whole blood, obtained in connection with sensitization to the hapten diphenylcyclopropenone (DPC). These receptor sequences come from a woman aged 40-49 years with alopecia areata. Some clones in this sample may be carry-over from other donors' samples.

The CDR3 is CASRSTGGREPQHF. The CDR3 coding sequence is TGTGCCAGCAGATCGACAGGGGGCAGGGAGCCCCAGCATTTT. This chain uses TRBV6-2 or TRBV6-3 with TRBJ1-5; 10 nucleotides match TRBD1. Germline V lookup: CDR1 MNHEY, CDR2 SVGEGT. V lost 6 bases, J lost 8 bases, and 7 bases stayed unmatched. This CDR3 region has 14 residues.

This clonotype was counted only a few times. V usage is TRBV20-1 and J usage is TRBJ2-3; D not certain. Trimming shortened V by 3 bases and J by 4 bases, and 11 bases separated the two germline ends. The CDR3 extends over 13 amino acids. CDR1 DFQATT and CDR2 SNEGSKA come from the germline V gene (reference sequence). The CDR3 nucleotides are TGCAGTGCTAGGGAAGGTATCGCAGATACGCAGTATTTT. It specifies CSAREGIADTQYF.

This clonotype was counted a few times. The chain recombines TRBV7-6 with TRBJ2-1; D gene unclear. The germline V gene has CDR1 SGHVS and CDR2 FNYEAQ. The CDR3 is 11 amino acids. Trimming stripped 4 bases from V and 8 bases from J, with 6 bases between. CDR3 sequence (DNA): TGTGCCAGCAGCTCCGGTTATGAGCAGTTCTTC. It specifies CASSSGYEQFF. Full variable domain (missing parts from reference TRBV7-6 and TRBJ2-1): GAGVSQSPRYKVTKRGQDVALRCDPISGHVSLYWYRQALGQGPEFLTYFNYEAQQDKSGLPNDRFSAERPEGSISTLTIQRTEQRDSAMYRCASSSGYEQFFGPGTRLTVL.

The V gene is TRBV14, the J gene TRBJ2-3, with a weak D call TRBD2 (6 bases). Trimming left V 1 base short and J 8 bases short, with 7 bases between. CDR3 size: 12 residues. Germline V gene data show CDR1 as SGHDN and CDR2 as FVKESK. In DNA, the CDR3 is TGTGCCAGCAGCCAAGGCGGGGCTACGCAGTATTTT. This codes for CASSQGGATQYF.

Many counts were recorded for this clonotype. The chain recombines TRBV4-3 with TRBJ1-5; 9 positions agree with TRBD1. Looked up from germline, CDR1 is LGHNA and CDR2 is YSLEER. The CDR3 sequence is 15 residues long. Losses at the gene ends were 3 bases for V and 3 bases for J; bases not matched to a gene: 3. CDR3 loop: CASSQEQGANQPQHF. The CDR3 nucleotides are TGCGCCAGCAGCCAGGAACAGGGGGCCAATCAGCCCCAGCATTTT.

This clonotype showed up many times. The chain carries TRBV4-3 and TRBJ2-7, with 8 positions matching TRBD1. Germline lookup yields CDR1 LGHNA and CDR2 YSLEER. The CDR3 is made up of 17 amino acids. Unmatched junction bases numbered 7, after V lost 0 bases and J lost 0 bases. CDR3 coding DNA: TGCGCCAGCAGCCAAGAAGCCGGGACAGGAGACTCCTACGAGCAGTACTTC. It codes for CASSQEAGTGDSYEQYF.

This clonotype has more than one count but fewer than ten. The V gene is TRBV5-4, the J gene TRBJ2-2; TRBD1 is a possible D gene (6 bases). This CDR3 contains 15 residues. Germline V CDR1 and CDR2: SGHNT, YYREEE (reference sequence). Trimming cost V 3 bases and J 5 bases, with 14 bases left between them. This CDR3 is CASSSRGPLTGELFF. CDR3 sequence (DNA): TGTGCCAGCAGCTCCAGGGGTCCCCTAACCGGGGAGCTGTTTTTT.

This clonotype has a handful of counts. The CDR3 is CASSSRLNTEAFF. The CDR3 coding sequence is TGTGCCAGCAGCTCAAGATTGAACACTGAAGCTTTCTTT. The rearrangement joins TRBV5-6 to TRBJ1-1, with D unclear. Germline loops: CDR1 SGHDT, CDR2 YYEEEE. This CDR3 comprises 13 residues. With 3 bases removed from V and 0 bases from J, the gap between germline ends came to 6 bases.

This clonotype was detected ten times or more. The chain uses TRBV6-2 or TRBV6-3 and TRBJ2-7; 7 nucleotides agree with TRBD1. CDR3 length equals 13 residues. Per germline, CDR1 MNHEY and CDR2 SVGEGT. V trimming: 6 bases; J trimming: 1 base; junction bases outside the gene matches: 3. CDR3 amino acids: CASRRDSSYEQYF. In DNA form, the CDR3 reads TGTGCCAGCAGACGGGACAGTTCCTACGAGCAGTACTTC.

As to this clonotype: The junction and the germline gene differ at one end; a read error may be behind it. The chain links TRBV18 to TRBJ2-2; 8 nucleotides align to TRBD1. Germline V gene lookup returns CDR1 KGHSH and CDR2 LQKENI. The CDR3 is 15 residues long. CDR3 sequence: CTSSPGQGYTGELFF. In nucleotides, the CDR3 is TGTACCAGCTCACCTGGACAGGGTTACACCGGGGAGCTGTTTTTT.

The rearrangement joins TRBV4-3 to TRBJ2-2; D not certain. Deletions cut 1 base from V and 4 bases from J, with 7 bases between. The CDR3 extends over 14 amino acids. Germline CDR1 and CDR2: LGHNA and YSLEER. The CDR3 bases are TGCGCCAGCAGCCAAGGGCCAGCCACCGGGGAGCTGTTTTTT. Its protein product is CASSQGPATGELFF.

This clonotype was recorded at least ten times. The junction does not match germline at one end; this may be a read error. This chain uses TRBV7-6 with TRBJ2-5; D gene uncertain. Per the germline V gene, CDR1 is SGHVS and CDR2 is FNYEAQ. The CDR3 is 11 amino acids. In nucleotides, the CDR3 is TGTGCCAGCAGCTTACAAGGGACCCAGTACTTC. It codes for CASSLQGTQYF.

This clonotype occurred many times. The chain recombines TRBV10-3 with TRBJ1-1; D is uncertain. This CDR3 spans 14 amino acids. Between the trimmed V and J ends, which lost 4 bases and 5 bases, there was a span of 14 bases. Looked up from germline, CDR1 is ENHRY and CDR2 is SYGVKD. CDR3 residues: CAISAPGRETEAFF. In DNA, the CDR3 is TGTGCCATCAGTGCTCCGGGGAGGGAGACTGAAGCTTTCTTT.

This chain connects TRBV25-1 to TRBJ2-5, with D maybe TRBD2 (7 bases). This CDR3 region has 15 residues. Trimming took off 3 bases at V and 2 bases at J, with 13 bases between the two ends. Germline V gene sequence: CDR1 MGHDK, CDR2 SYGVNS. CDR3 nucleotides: TGTGCCAGCAGTGAGGCGGGGGCGCGGCAAGAGACCCAGTACTTC. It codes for CASSEAGARQETQYF.

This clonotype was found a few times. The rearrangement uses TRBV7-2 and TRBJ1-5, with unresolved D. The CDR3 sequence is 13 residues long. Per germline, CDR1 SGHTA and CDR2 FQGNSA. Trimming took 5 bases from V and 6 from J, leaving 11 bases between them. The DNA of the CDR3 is TGTGCCAGCAGCCCGGAGGAGGGTCAGCCCCAGCATTTT. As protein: CASSPEEGQPQHF.

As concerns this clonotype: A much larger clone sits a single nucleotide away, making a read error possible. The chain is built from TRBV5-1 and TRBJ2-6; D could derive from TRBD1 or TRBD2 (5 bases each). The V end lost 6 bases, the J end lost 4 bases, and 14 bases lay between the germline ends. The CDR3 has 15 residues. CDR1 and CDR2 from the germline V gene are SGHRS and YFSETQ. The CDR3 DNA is TGCGCCAGCACGGACGGGGCAGCCGGGGCCAACGTCCTGACTTTC. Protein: CASTDGAAGANVLTF.

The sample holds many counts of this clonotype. Written as DNA, the CDR3 is TGCGCCAGCAGCCAAGTGGACGAACCCTTGGCCTACGAGCAGTACTTC. It specifies CASSQVDEPLAYEQYF. This chain uses TRBV4-3 with TRBJ2-7; D gene uncertain. The CDR3 totals 16 residues. V was clipped by 1 base and J by 2 bases, with 15 bases between them. The germline V gene has CDR1 LGHNA and CDR2 YSLEER.

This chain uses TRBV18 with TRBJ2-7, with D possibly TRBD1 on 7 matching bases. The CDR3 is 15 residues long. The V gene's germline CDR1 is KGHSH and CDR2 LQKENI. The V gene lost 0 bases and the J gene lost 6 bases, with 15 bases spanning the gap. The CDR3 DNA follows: TGTGCCAGCTCACCACCTTTCAGGGGGGAAGGCGAGCAGTACTTC. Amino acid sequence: CASSPPFRGEGEQYF.

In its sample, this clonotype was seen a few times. The CDR3 reads CASSQLGAGAEQYF. DNA of the CDR3: TGTGCCAGCAGCCAACTCGGGGCAGGGGCCGAGCAGTACTTC. The chain uses TRBV3-1 and TRBJ2-7; D is perhaps TRBD1 (6 bases). Germline V gene data show CDR1 as LGHDT and CDR2 as YNNKEL (reference sequence). V lost 2 bases, J lost 6 bases, and 14 bases lay in between. The length of the CDR3 is 14 residues.

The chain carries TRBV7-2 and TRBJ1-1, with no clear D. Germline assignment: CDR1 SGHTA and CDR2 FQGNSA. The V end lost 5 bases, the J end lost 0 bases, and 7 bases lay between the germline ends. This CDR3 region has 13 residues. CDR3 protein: CASSVSVNTEAFF. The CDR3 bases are TGTGCCAGCAGCGTGTCTGTGAACACTGAAGCTTTCTTT.

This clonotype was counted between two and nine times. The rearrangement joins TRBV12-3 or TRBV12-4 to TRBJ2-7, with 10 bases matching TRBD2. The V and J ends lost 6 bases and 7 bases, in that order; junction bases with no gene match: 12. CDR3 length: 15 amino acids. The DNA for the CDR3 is TGTGCCAGCAGATTAAGCGGGGGGGCCAGGGGAGAGCAGTACTTC. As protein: CASRLSGGARGEQYF.

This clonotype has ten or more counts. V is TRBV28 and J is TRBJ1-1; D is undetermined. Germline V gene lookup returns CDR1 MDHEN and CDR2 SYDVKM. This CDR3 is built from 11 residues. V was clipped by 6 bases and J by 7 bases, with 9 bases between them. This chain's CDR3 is CASRLNYEAFF. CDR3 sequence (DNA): TGTGCCAGCAGGCTAAATTATGAAGCTTTCTTT.

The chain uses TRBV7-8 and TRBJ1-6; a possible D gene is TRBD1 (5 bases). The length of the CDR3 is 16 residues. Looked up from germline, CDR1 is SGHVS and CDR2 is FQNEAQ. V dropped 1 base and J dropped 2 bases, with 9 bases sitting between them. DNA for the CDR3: TGTGCCAGCAGCTTAGGCAGGGTTACCTATAATTCACCCCTCCACTTT. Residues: CASSLGRVTYNSPLHF.

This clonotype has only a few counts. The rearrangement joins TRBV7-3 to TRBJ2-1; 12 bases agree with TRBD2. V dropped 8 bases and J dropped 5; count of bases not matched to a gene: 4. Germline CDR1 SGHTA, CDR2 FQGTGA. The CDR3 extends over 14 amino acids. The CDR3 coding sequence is TGTGCCAGCGCACTAGCGGGGGGCCACAATGAGCAGTTCTTC. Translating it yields CASALAGGHNEQFF.